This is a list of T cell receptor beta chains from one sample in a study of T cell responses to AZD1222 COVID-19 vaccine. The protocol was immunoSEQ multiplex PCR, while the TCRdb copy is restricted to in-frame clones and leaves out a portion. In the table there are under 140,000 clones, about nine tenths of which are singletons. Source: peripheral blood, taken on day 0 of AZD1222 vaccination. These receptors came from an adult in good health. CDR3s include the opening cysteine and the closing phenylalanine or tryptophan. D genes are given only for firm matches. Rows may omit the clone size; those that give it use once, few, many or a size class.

cdr3_nt: TGTGCCAGCAGTTACTCTGGAAACACCATATATTTT; cdr3_aa: CASSYSGNTIYF; clone_size: few; j_call: TRBJ1-3; d_call: NA; cdr3_length: 12; v_call: TRBV6-2/TRBV6-3
cdr3_nt: TGTGCCAGCAGTAATAATTCACCCCTCCACTTT; cdr3_aa: CASSNNSPLHF; clone_size: NA; j_call: TRBJ1-6; d_call: NA; cdr3_length: 11; v_call: TRBV5-4
cdr3_nt: TGTGCCAGCAGTTACTCCAGCTTAGGGGACTCCTACGAGCAGTACTTC; cdr3_aa: CASSYSSLGDSYEQYF; clone_size: once; j_call: TRBJ2-7; d_call: NA; cdr3_length: 16; v_call: TRBV6-5
cdr3_nt: TGTGCCAGCTCACCACTTCTGGGACGGGCTTTCTTT; cdr3_aa: CASSPLLGRAFF; clone_size: NA; j_call: TRBJ1-1; d_call: NA; cdr3_length: 12; v_call: TRBV18
cdr3_nt: TGTGCCAGCAGCTTAGGAAGCTTCGCAGGGATGAACACTGAAGCTTTCTTT; cdr3_aa: CASSLGSFAGMNTEAFF; clone_size: NA; j_call: TRBJ1-1; d_call: NA; cdr3_length: 17; v_call: TRBV7-6
cdr3_nt: TGTGCCAGCAGCTTGTCGACACGCCAAAGCGAGCAGTACTTC; cdr3_aa: CASSLSTRQSEQYF; clone_size: NA; j_call: TRBJ2-7; d_call: NA; cdr3_length: 14; v_call: TRBV5-4
cdr3_nt: TGTGCCAGCAGTTTGGGGCCCAGCTTCTATGGCTACACCTTC; cdr3_aa: CASSLGPSFYGYTF; clone_size: NA; j_call: TRBJ1-2; d_call: NA; cdr3_length: 14; v_call: TRBV27
cdr3_nt: TGTGCCAGTCAAGGGGGCTATGAGACCCAGTACTTC; cdr3_aa: CASQGGYETQYF; clone_size: few; j_call: TRBJ2-5; d_call: TRBD1; cdr3_length: 12; v_call: TRBV25-1
cdr3_nt: TGCAGCGTTGACGGGGGACGGGGACAGGGGACTGAAGCTTTCTTT; cdr3_aa: CSVDGGRGQGTEAFF; clone_size: once; j_call: TRBJ1-1; d_call: TRBD1; cdr3_length: 15; v_call: TRBV29-1
cdr3_nt: TGTGCCAGCAGCCAGGGCGGGTGGAACAAGGGGACCCAGTACTTC; cdr3_aa: CASSQGGWNKGTQYF; clone_size: NA; j_call: TRBJ2-5; d_call: NA; cdr3_length: 15; v_call: TRBV3-1/TRBV3-2
cdr3_nt: TGTGCCAGCAGCCCCCACATGGAGGCCCTAGCTAACTATGGCTACACCTTC; cdr3_aa: CASSPHMEALANYGYTF; clone_size: NA; j_call: TRBJ1-2; d_call: NA; cdr3_length: 17; v_call: TRBV14
cdr3_nt: TGTGCCAGTAGTATAGGATGGGGACAGGGGAACGAGCAGTACTTC; cdr3_aa: CASSIGWGQGNEQYF; clone_size: few; j_call: TRBJ2-7; d_call: TRBD1; cdr3_length: 15; v_call: TRBV19
cdr3_nt: TGTGCCAGCAGTCCCCAGGCAGGGACAGGGTACAATCAGCCCCAGCATTTT; cdr3_aa: CASSPQAGTGYNQPQHF; clone_size: once; j_call: TRBJ1-5; d_call: TRBD1; cdr3_length: 17; v_call: TRBV6-6
cdr3_nt: TGTGCCAGCAGCCAAGGTACAGGCCTCACGAACACCGGGGAGCTGTTTTTT; cdr3_aa: CASSQGTGLTNTGELFF; clone_size: NA; j_call: TRBJ2-2; d_call: NA; cdr3_length: 17; v_call: TRBV14
cdr3_nt: TGTGCCAGCAGCCACACAGCTTTGGGCCGAGGTAACACTGAAGCTTTCTTT; cdr3_aa: CASSHTALGRGNTEAFF; clone_size: once; j_call: TRBJ1-1; d_call: NA; cdr3_length: 17; v_call: TRBV3-1/TRBV3-2
cdr3_nt: TGTGCCAGTAGTACCACAGGGGTTCGGGAAAAAAAACTGTTTTTT; cdr3_aa: CASSTTGVREKKLFF; clone_size: NA; j_call: TRBJ1-4; d_call: TRBD1; cdr3_length: 15; v_call: TRBV19
cdr3_nt: TGTGCCAGCAGCCCCTTACCCAGGTGGGCTGAAGCTTTCTTT; cdr3_aa: CASSPLPRWAEAFF; clone_size: NA; j_call: TRBJ1-1; d_call: NA; cdr3_length: 14; v_call: TRBV14
cdr3_nt: TGTGCCAGCCGAAACCAGGGACAGAACTATGGCTACACCTTC; cdr3_aa: CASRNQGQNYGYTF; clone_size: once; j_call: TRBJ1-2; d_call: TRBD1; cdr3_length: 14; v_call: TRBV6-5
cdr3_nt: TGTGCCAGCAGTTACAAGCGGGAGATCCCGGAGCAGTACTTC; cdr3_aa: CASSYKREIPEQYF; clone_size: NA; j_call: TRBJ2-7; d_call: TRBD2; cdr3_length: 14; v_call: TRBV6-5
cdr3_nt: TGCGCCAGCAGCTCCGAACCAGTCGGAGGCTCTGGGGCCAACGTCCTGACTTTC; cdr3_aa: CASSSEPVGGSGANVLTF; clone_size: NA; j_call: TRBJ2-6; d_call: NA; cdr3_length: 18; v_call: TRBV4-1
cdr3_nt: TGTGCCAGCAGTTTCGCGGCAGGGGATCTGAACACTGAAGCTTTCTTT; cdr3_aa: CASSFAAGDLNTEAFF; clone_size: NA; j_call: TRBJ1-1; d_call: NA; cdr3_length: 16; v_call: TRBV6-2/TRBV6-3
cdr3_nt: TGTGCCTGGAGGGAAAAGAAGTGGGGGCTTGGAAACACCATATATTTT; cdr3_aa: CAWREKKWGLGNTIYF; clone_size: NA; j_call: TRBJ1-3; d_call: NA; cdr3_length: 16; v_call: TRBV30
cdr3_nt: TGTGCCAGCAGCCGCCTACCGGGTCCGAACACTGAAGCTTTCTTT; cdr3_aa: CASSRLPGPNTEAFF; clone_size: NA; j_call: TRBJ1-1; d_call: NA; cdr3_length: 15; v_call: TRBV3-1/TRBV3-2
cdr3_nt: TGTGCCAGCAGCCTAACAGGGACAACTAATGAAAAACTGTTTTTT; cdr3_aa: CASSLTGTTNEKLFF; clone_size: NA; j_call: TRBJ1-4; d_call: NA; cdr3_length: 15; v_call: TRBV7-9
cdr3_nt: TGTGCCAGCAGCCAACGATACGAGCAGTACTTC; cdr3_aa: CASSQRYEQYF; clone_size: NA; j_call: TRBJ2-7; d_call: NA; cdr3_length: 11; v_call: TRBV7-6